Below, 27 T cell receptor beta chains from the same sample are listed, as sequenced in a study of T cell responses to AZD1222 COVID-19 vaccine. Here immunoSEQ multiplex PCR was the method, and the copy in TCRdb shows in-frame clones only, minus some. The sample carries around 140,000 clones, about 90% recorded once. The sample consisted of peripheral blood, taken on day 0 of AZD1222 vaccination. The receptors were sampled from an adult in good health.

The genes are TRBV7-2 and TRBJ2-1; 10 bases are a match to TRBD2. V was clipped by 5 bases and J by 8 bases; unmatched bases: 9. From germline, CDR1 is SGHTA and CDR2 FQGNSA. CDR3 length: 15 residues. In DNA form, the CDR3 reads TGTGCCAGCAGCCCCCTGAGCGGGAGGGCCCATGAGCAGTTCTTC. This sequence encodes CASSPLSGRAHEQFF.

In this sample, this clone turned up once. The CDR3 here is CASSPLFTDQDTEAFF. In nucleotides, the CDR3 is TGTGCCAGCTCACCACTCTTTACGGATCAGGACACTGAAGCTTTCTTT. The rearrangement joins TRBV18 to TRBJ1-1; D not certain. Looked up from germline, CDR1 is KGHSH and CDR2 is LQKENI. V was trimmed by 1 base and J by 3 bases, leaving 15 bases between them. CDR3 length: 16 residues.

The CDR3 DNA sequence: TGTGCCAGCAGCTTACGCGGGAGTGGCGGTACCGGGGAGCTGTTTTTT. Its protein product is CASSLRGSGGTGELFF. V usage is TRBV11-2 and J usage is TRBJ2-2; 7 nucleotides match TRBD2. Germline-derived CDR1 and CDR2 are SGHAT and FQNNGV. The V segment lost 2 bases and the J segment 5 bases; nucleotides outside the gene matches: 8. The CDR3 is 16 residues long.

The rearrangement links TRBV30 to TRBJ2-1; 12 positions match TRBD2. The J segment lost 0 bases and the V segment lost 4 bases, leaving 13 bases of the junction unmatched. This CDR3 region has 19 residues. The germline V gene encodes CDR1 GTSNPN and CDR2 SVGIG (reference sequence). For the CDR3, the DNA is TGTGCCTGGACTGCCCGGACTAGCGGGACGCTTGGCTCCTACAATGAGCAGTTCTTC. Translated: CAWTARTSGTLGSYNEQFF.

The chain couples TRBV18 to TRBJ2-7; D gene unclear. V shed 3 bases and J shed 0 bases, with 6 bases lying between them. This CDR3 spans 13 amino acids. Germline V gives CDR1 KGHSH, CDR2 LQKENI. CDR3 DNA sequence: TGTGCCAGCTCACCGACACCCTCCTACGAGCAGTACTTC. Its translation is CASSPTPSYEQYF.

The genes are TRBV9 and TRBJ2-1; D gene unclear. Trimming shortened V by 0 bases and J by 4 bases, and 11 bases separated the two germline ends. The CDR3 consists of 15 residues. Germline CDR1 SGDLS, CDR2 YYNGEE. DNA of the CDR3: TGTGCCAGCAGCGTAGCTACTGGGGATTACAATGAGCAGTTCTTC. Its protein is CASSVATGDYNEQFF.

The chain carries TRBV19 and TRBJ2-7, with D perhaps matching TRBD2 (6 bases). V gave up 1 base and J gave up 3 bases, with 16 bases separating them. The CDR3 length is 16 residues. Germline CDR1 reads LNHDA; CDR2 reads SQIVND (reference sequence). CDR3 residues: CASSIAGGELGYEQYF. The CDR3 nucleotides are TGTGCCAGTAGTATAGCGGGCGGGGAATTGGGCTACGAGCAGTACTTC.

V gene TRBV7-6 combines with J gene TRBJ2-1; TRBD1 matches 10 bases. V gave up 0 bases and J gave up 9 bases; unmatched junction bases: 8. Germline V CDR1 and CDR2: SGHVS, FNYEAQ. This CDR3 contains 16 residues. CDR3 in DNA: TGTGCCAGCAGCTTAGCCCTCCGGGACAGGGGTGGTGAGCAGTTCTTC. Translated, it gives CASSLALRDRGGEQFF.

The V gene is TRBV27, the J gene TRBJ2-4; 8 bases line up with TRBD1. J was trimmed by 1 base and V by 5 bases; bases with no gene match: 4. Looked up from germline, CDR1 is MNHEY and CDR2 is SMNVEV (reference sequence). The CDR3 runs 15 residues. The CDR3 loop is CASSRQGSAKNIQYF. CDR3 nucleotides: TGTGCCAGCAGTAGACAGGGGAGCGCCAAAAACATTCAGTACTTC.

This clone has more than one count but fewer than ten. The same CDR3 can be traced to other DNA sequences in this sample. V and J are TRBV19 and TRBJ2-1, with a possible D match to TRBD2 (5 bases). V lost 6 bases and J lost 3, with 9 bases in between. Germline CDR1 and CDR2: LNHDA and SQIVND (reference sequence). The CDR3 totals 13 residues. DNA for the CDR3: TGTGCCAGTAGCACTACTAGCTACAATGAGCAGTTCTTC. Amino acids: CASSTTSYNEQFF. The complete variable domain, with remaining parts taken from reference TRBV19 and TRBJ2-1, reads DGGITQSPKYLFRKEGQNVTLSCEQNLNHDAMYWYRQDPGQGLRLIYYSQIVNDFQKGDIAEGYSVSREKKESFPLTVTSAQKNPTAFYLCASSTTSYNEQFFGPGTRLTVL.

The V and J genes are TRBV7-8 and TRBJ1-4; possible D gene TRBD1, 5 bases. V shed 3 bases and J shed 5 bases, with 16 bases lying between them. Germline V gene sequence: CDR1 SGHVS, CDR2 FQNEAQ. This CDR3 has 16 amino acids. CDR3 protein: CASSFVGRGRNEKLFF. The CDR3 coding sequence is TGTGCCAGCAGCTTCGTGGGACGGGGGAGAAATGAAAAACTGTTTTTT.

The chain links TRBV11-3 to TRBJ2-5; no reliable D call. The length of the CDR3 is 12 residues. CDR1 and CDR2 (germline): SGHNT, YENEEA. The ends were cut back, 3 bases at V and 9 bases at J, with 11 bases in the middle. As DNA, the CDR3 is TGTGCCAGCAGCTTGAGCCCCGGTGCCCAGTACTTC. Its protein product is CASSLSPGAQYF. The full variable domain, with the rest looked up from reference TRBV11-3 and TRBJ2-5, is EAGVVQSPRYKIIEKKQPVAFWCNPISGHNTLYWYLQNLGQGPELLIRYENEEAVDDSQLPKDRFSAERLKGVDSTLKIQPAELGDSAVYLCASSLSPGAQYFGPGTRLLVL.

This clone was seen only once. The V call is TRBV6-1, the J call TRBJ2-7; D gene ambiguous. The CDR3 is made up of 17 amino acids. Trimming removed 2 bases at V and 2 bases at J, with 19 bases between. Germline V CDR1 and CDR2: MNHNS, SASEGT. The CDR3 coding sequence is TGTGCCAGCAGTGAAAGGTGGCTTTCGGCAGGAGCCTACGAGCAGTACTTC. Protein product: CASSERWLSAGAYEQYF.

This clone has more than one count but fewer than ten. The rearrangement links TRBV6-5 to TRBJ2-1; 8 nucleotides line up with TRBD2. The CDR3 is 15 amino acids. The germline V gene encodes CDR1 MNHEY and CDR2 SVGAGI. Unmatched junction bases numbered 9, after V lost 4 bases and J lost 7 bases. DNA for the CDR3: TGTGCCAGCAGTTCCGGGACTAGTGGGGGGAATGAGCAGTTCTTC. Its translation is CASSSGTSGGNEQFF.

The table lists this clone with many counts. CDR3 nucleotides: TGTGCCAGTAGTATTGGGGTTAGCTCCTACGAGCAGTACTTC. As protein: CASSIGVSSYEQYF. The chain combines TRBV19 with TRBJ2-7; D remains unclear. The CDR3 runs to 14 residues. Germline CDR1 LNHDA, CDR2 SQIVND (reference sequence). Trimming took off 3 bases at V and 0 bases at J, with 9 bases between the two ends.

This chain joins TRBV10-3 and TRBJ2-7; D gene ambiguous. The CDR3 is made up of 16 amino acids. Germline V lookup: CDR1 ENHRY, CDR2 SYGVKD. Trimming pared 0 bases from V and 0 bases from J, leaving 12 bases between. Written as DNA, the CDR3 is TGTGCCATCAGTGAGTCTGGTCCAAGTAGCTCCTACGAGCAGTACTTC. Its protein product is CAISESGPSSSYEQYF.

The rearrangement links TRBV5-1 to TRBJ2-5, with 10 bases aligning to TRBD2. Trimming took 0 bases from V and 4 from J; bases not matched to a gene: 6. The CDR3 contains 16 residues. Germline-derived CDR1 and CDR2 are SGHRS and YFSETQ. In DNA form, the CDR3 reads TGCGCCAGCAGCTTGGCCCCTAGCGGGAGCGGAGAGACCCAGTACTTC. It encodes CASSLAPSGSGETQYF.

The J gene is TRBJ1-1, the V gene TRBV25-1; unclear D gene. CDR1 MGHDK and CDR2 SYGVNS come from the germline V gene. This CDR3 has 17 residues. Deletions cut 7 bases from V and 5 bases from J, with 26 bases between. The CDR3 sequence: CASTERGSMGSRTEAFF. The CDR3, as DNA: TGTGCCAGCACCGAAAGAGGTAGCATGGGGAGTCGGACTGAAGCTTTCTTT.

V is TRBV14 and J is TRBJ2-7; 8 bases fit TRBD1. The CDR3 is 14 residues long. With V trimmed by 4 bases and J by 6 bases, 8 bases remained unmatched. In germline, CDR1 is SGHDN, CDR2 FVKESK. The CDR3, as DNA: TGTGCCAGCAGCCTAAAAGCCAGGGGGCTCGAGCAGTACTTC. Encoded protein: CASSLKARGLEQYF.

This clone was counted between two and nine times. V and J are TRBV27 and TRBJ1-2; weak D call: TRBD1 (5 bases). V shed 8 bases and J shed 5 bases, with 15 bases lying between them. The CDR3 covers 13 residues. Germline V gene data show CDR1 as MNHEY and CDR2 as SMNVEV (reference sequence). The CDR3: CASGDFAGYGYTF. The CDR3 bases are TGTGCCAGCGGGGACTTCGCCGGGTATGGCTACACCTTC.

The chain recombines TRBV6-5 with TRBJ1-2, with TRBD1 as a possible D gene (5 bases). This CDR3 contains 15 residues. Germline-derived CDR1 and CDR2 are MNHEY and SVGAGI. V was clipped by 5 bases and J by 4 bases, with 17 bases between them. CDR3 protein: CASSPRDGALYGYTF. The CDR3 DNA follows: TGTGCCAGCAGTCCCCGGGACGGTGCTCTCTATGGCTACACCTTC.

The gene calls are TRBV12-3 or TRBV12-4 and TRBJ1-5, with 7 nucleotides matching TRBD1. Trimming cost V 5 bases and J 4 bases; bases outside gene matches: 2. CDR3 length: 13 amino acids. The CDR3 protein is CASSQTGNQPQHF. The CDR3 DNA follows: TGTGCCAGCAGTCAGACAGGGAATCAGCCCCAGCATTTT.

This chain uses TRBV19 with TRBJ2-6, with D possibly matching TRBD2 (6 bases). Germline lookup yields CDR1 LNHDA and CDR2 SQIVND (reference sequence). V was clipped by 7 bases and J by 4 bases, with 20 bases between them. The CDR3 loop spans 17 amino acids. CDR3 protein: CASKLTPGGAGANVLTF. In nucleotides, the CDR3 is TGTGCCAGTAAATTGACCCCCGGGGGTGCCGGGGCCAACGTCCTGACTTTC. Drawing the rest from reference TRBV19 and TRBJ2-6, the complete variable domain is DGGITQSPKYLFRKEGQNVTLSCEQNLNHDAMYWYRQDPGQGLRLIYYSQIVNDFQKGDIAEGYSVSREKKESFPLTVTSAQKNPTAFYLCASKLTPGGAGANVLTFGAGSRLTVL.

V is TRBV19 and J is TRBJ1-1, with TRBD1 as a possible D gene (5 bases). The CDR3 is made up of 17 amino acids. Trimming cost V 3 bases and J 4 bases, with 21 bases left between them. CDR1 and CDR2 (germline): LNHDA, SQIVND (reference sequence). The CDR3 DNA reads TGTGCCAGTAGTATTGATTCCGTCGGGACGGGGAGCACTGAAGCTTTCTTT. It codes for CASSIDSVGTGSTEAFF.

This clone appeared a single time. The chain employs TRBV5-1 and TRBJ1-4; D unresolved. The CDR3 consists of 14 residues. Between the trimmed V and J ends, which lost 0 bases and 8 bases, there was a span of 11 bases. From germline, CDR1 is SGHRS and CDR2 YFSETQ. CDR3 sequence (DNA): TGCGCCAGCAGCTTGGTTGGGCAGGTCGAAAAACTGTTTTTT. It translates to CASSLVGQVEKLFF. The whole variable domain, remainder taken from reference TRBV5-1 and TRBJ1-4, is KAGVTQTPRYLIKTRGQQVTLSCSPISGHRSVSWYQQTPGQGLQFLFEYFSETQRNKGNFPGRFSGRQFSNSRSEMNVSTLELGDSALYLCASSLVGQVEKLFFGSGTQLSVL.

V gene TRBV15 combines with J gene TRBJ1-5; D unclear. Trimming pared 3 bases from V and 4 bases from J, leaving 7 bases between. The germline gives CDR1 LNHNV, CDR2 YYDKDF (reference sequence). This CDR3 is 13 amino acids long. Here the CDR3 reads CATSRVGNQPQHF. The CDR3 region has the DNA TGTGCCACCAGCAGGGTCGGGAATCAGCCCCAGCATTTT.

This sequence joins TRBV30 and TRBJ2-7; tentatively, D is TRBD1 (5 bases). This CDR3 is built from 12 residues. Germline CDR1 is GTSNPN and CDR2 is SVGIG (reference sequence). Trimming removed 3 bases at V and 2 bases at J, with 8 bases between. The CDR3 here is CAWRAGTYEQYF. CDR3 nucleotide sequence: TGTGCCTGGAGGGCAGGGACCTACGAGCAGTACTTC.